These 3 T cell receptor beta chains originate from one sample sequenced in a study of blood T cell repertoires in COVID-19. TCRdb's table, derived via immunoSEQ multiplex PCR, lists solely in-frame clones and lacks some. In the table there are 50,000 to 70,000 clones, roughly 86% of which are singletons. The specimen sequenced was peripheral blood. These receptors came from a man aged 45-65 years with active COVID-19.

The CDR3 bases are TGTGCCAGCCGGAGGACTAGCGTAACCGGGGAGCTGTTTTTT. Amino acid sequence: CASRRTSVTGELFF. The rearrangement joins TRBV19 to TRBJ2-2, with TRBD2 matching 9 bases. The CDR3 totals 14 residues. After removal of 9 bases from V and 5 bases from J, the junction contained 7 bases not matched to a gene. Germline V gene lookup returns CDR1 LNHDA and CDR2 SQIVND (reference sequence).

V is TRBV5-1 and J is TRBJ2-3; 9 bases fit TRBD2. The CDR3 spans 15 residues. Germline CDR1 and CDR2: SGHRS and YFSETQ. The trim removed 4 bases at V and 6 bases at J, leaving 9 bases unmatched. CDR3 coding DNA: TGCGCCAGCAGCCCGGATAGCGGGAGCAGGGATACGCAGTATTTT. Protein: CASSPDSGSRDTQYF.

This clone occurred a few times. The chain combines TRBV5-4 with TRBJ2-1, with 16 bases matching TRBD2. Per germline, CDR1 SGHNT and CDR2 YYREEE (reference sequence). The CDR3 contains 16 residues. The J segment lost 10 bases and the V segment lost 3 bases, leaving 7 bases of the junction unmatched. The CDR3: CASSSGTSGGAGEQFF. CDR3 DNA sequence: TGTGCCAGCAGCTCTGGGACTAGCGGGGGGGCAGGGGAGCAGTTCTTC.